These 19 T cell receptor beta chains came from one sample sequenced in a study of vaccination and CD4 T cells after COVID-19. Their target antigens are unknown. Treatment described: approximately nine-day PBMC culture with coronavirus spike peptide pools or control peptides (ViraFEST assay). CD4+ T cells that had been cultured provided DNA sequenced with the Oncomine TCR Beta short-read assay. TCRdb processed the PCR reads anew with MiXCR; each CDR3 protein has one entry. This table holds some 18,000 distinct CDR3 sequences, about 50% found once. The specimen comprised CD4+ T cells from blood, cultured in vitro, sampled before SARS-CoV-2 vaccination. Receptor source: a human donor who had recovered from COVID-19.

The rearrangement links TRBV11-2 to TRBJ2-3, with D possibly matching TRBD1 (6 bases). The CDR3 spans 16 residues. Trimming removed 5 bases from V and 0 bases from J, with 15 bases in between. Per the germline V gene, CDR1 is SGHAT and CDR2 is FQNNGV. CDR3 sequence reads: CASSGGQGGSTDTQYF. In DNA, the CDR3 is TGTGCCAGCAGCGGGGGACAAGGCGGGAGCACAGATACGCAGTATTTT.

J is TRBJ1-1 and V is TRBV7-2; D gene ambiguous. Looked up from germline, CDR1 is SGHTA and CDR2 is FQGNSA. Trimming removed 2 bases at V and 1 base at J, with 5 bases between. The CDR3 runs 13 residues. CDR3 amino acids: CASSLKRNTEAFF. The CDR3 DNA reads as TGTGCCAGCAGCTTAAAGCGGAACACTGAAGCTTTCTTT.

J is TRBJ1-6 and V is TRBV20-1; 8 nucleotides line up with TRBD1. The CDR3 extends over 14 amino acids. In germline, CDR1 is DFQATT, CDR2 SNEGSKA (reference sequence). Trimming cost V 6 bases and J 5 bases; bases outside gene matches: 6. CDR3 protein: CSATDRVNNSPLHF. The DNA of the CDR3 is TGCAGTGCCACGGACAGGGTTAATAATTCACCCCTCCACTTT.

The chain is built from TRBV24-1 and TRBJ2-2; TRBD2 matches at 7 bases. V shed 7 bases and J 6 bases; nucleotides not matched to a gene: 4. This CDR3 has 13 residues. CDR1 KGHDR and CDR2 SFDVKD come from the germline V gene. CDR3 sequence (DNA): TGTGCCACCAGACTTACTAGCGCCGGGGAGCTGTTTTTT. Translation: CATRLTSAGELFF.

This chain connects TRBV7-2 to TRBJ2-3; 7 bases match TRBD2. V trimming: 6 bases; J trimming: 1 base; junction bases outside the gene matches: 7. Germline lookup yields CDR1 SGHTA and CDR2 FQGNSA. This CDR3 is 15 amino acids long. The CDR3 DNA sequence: TGTGCCAGCAGGGGGGGGTCCCCGGGCACAGATACGCAGTATTTT. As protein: CASRGGSPGTDTQYF.

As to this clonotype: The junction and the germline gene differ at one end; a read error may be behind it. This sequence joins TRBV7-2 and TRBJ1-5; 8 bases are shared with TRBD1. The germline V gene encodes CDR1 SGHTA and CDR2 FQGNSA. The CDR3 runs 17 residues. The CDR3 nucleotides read TGTGCCAACAGCCCTCGACCGGGACAGGATAGCAATCAGCCCCAGCATTTT. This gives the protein CANSPRPGQDSNQPQHF.

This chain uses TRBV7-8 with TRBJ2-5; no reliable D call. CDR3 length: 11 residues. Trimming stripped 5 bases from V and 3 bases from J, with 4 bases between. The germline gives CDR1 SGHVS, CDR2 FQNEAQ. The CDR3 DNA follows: TGTGCCAGCAGCCGCGAAGAGACCCAGTACTTC. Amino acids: CASSREETQYF.

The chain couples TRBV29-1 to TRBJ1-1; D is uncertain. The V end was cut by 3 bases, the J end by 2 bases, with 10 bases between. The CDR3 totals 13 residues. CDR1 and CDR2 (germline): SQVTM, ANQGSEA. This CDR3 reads CSVEPRHNTEAFF. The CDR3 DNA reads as TGCAGCGTTGAGCCGAGACACAACACTGAAGCTTTCTTT. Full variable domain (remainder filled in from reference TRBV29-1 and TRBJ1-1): SAVISQKPSRDICQRGTSLTIQCQVDSQVTMMFWYRQQPGQSLTLIATANQGSEATYESGFVIDKFPISRPNLTFSTLTVSNMSPEDSSIYLCSVEPRHNTEAFFGQGTRLTVV.

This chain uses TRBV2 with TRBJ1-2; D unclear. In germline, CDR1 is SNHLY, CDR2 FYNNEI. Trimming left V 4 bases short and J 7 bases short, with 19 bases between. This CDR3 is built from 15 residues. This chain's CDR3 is CASSGSALVLFGYTF. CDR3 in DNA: TGTGCCAGCAGTGGGTCGGCGCTAGTTCTCTTTGGCTACACCTTC.

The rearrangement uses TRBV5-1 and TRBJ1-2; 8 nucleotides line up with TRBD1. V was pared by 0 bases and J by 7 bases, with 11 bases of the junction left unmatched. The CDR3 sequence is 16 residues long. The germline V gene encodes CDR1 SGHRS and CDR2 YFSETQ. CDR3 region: CASSLVPGQGRGGYTF. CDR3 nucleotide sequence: TGCGCCAGCAGCTTGGTTCCCGGACAGGGTAGGGGTGGCTACACCTTC.

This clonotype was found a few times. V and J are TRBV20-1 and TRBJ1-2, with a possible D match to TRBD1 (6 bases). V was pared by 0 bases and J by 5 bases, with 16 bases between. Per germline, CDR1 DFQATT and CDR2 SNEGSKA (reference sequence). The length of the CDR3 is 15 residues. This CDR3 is CSARDPRPGAYGYTF. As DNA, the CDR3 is TGCAGTGCTAGAGATCCCCGCCCAGGGGCATATGGCTACACCTTC.

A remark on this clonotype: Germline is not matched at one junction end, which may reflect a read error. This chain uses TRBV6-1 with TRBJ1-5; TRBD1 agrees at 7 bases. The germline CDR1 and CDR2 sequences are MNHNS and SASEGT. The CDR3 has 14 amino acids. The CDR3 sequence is CASSSGTVNQPQHF. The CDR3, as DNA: TGCGCCAGCAGCTCAGGGACAGTCAATCAGCCCCAGCATTTT.

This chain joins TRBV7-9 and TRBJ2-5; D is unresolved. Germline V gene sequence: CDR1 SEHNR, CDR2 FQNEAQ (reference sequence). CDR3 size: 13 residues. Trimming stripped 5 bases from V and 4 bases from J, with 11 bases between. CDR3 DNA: TGTGCCAGCAGCGCAAGCTTGGGAGAGACCCAGTACTTC. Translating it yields CASSASLGETQYF.

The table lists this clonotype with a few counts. The CDR3 loop is CASSKTGTVSNEQFF. For the CDR3, the DNA is TGTGCCAGCAGTAAAACCGGGACGGTAAGCAATGAGCAGTTCTTC. This chain connects TRBV6-1 to TRBJ2-1; perhaps D is TRBD1 or TRBD2 (5 bases each). This CDR3 spans 15 amino acids. V lost 5 bases, J lost 6 bases, and 17 bases lay in between. Germline CDR1 MNHNS, CDR2 SASEGT.

The CDR3 spells CATSSYQGTNTEAFF. CDR3 coding DNA: TGTGCCACCAGCAGTTATCAGGGAACTAACACTGAAGCTTTCTTT. The genes are TRBV15 and TRBJ1-1, with D possibly matching TRBD1 (5 bases). CDR1 LNHNV and CDR2 YYDKDF come from the germline V gene (reference sequence). This CDR3 has 15 amino acids. The V end lost 3 bases, the J end lost 2 bases, and 13 bases lay between the germline ends.

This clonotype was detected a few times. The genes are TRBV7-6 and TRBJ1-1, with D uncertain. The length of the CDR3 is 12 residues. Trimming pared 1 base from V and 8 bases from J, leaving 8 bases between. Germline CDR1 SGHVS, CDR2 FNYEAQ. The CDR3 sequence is CASSLVRGEAFF. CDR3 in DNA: TGTGCCAGCAGCTTAGTACGGGGAGAAGCTTTCTTT.

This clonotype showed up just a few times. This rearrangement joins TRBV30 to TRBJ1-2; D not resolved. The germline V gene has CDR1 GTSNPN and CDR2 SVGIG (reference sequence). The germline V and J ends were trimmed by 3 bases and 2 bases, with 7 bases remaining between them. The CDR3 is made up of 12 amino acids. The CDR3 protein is CAWSDGNYGYTF. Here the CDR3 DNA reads TGTGCCTGGAGCGATGGGAACTATGGCTACACCTTC. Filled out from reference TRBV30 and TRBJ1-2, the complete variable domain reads SQTIHQWPATLVQPVGSPLSLECTVEGTSNPNLYWYRQAAGRGLQLLFYSVGIGQISSEVPQNLSASRPQDRQFILSSKKLLLSDSGFYLCAWSDGNYGYTFGSGTRLTVV.

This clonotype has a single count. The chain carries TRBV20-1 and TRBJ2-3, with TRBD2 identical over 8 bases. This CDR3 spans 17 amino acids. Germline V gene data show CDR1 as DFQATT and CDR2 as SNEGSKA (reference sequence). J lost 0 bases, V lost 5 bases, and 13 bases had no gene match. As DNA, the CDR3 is TGCAGTGCTCCGTCGCGGCGGGGGGCCGTAAGCACAGATACGCAGTATTTT. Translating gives CSAPSRRGAVSTDTQYF.

The CDR3 nucleotides read TGTGCCAGCACCCTAAGTCGGACAGGGAACACTGAAGCTTTCTTT. It encodes CASTLSRTGNTEAFF. The rearrangement links TRBV6-1 to TRBJ1-1, with TRBD1 identical over 7 bases. This CDR3 is built from 15 residues. Germline V lookup: CDR1 MNHNS, CDR2 SASEGT. The ends lost 7 bases at V and 1 base at J; junction bases unmatched: 9.